The T cell receptor beta chain described here comes from a study of Graves' ophthalmopathy and Graves' hyperthyroidism. Germline loops: CDR1 SGHVT, CDR2 SQSDAQ. The V and J ends lost 2 bases and 0 bases respectively, with 2 bases between them. This CDR3 spans 12 amino acids. This clonotype was detected ten times or more. RNA transcripts were the source from which TCR beta CDR3 regions were amplified. First-round RT-PCR used HTBI primers; second-round multiplex PCR followed. MiXCR was run by TCRdb on the multiplex PCR reads, yielding one entry per CDR3 protein. Among some 240,000 distinct CDR3 sequences, 45% to 55% were seen once, and the ten largest hold approximately 51%.

Source material: peripheral blood. This sequence was found in an adult man with Graves' ophthalmopathy. This chain links TRBV7-4 with TRBJ2-7; no clear D gene. This chain's CDR3 is CASSLHSYEQYF. CDR3 nucleotides: TGTGCCAGCAGCTTACACTCCTACGAGCAGTACTTC.